The sequence of this TCR beta chain was determined in a study of blood T cell repertoires in COVID-19. Study-level information: The analysed material was cDNA or gDNA that came from T cells, B-cell-depleted T cells, or PBMCs.

Cohorts were determined from participant-reported clinical history. Per the original methods: Amplified reference gene primers provided the basis for estimating nucleated cell counts. The data were produced by immunoSEQ multiplex PCR, yet TCRdb's version contains in-frame clones alone and is incomplete. D and trimming come from the DNA, and the V and J calls and clone size come from that table. The table shows under 250,000 clones, with around 83% occurring only once. The length of the CDR3 is 13 residues. Germline CDR1 is KGHDR and CDR2 is SFDVKD. V lost 4 bases, J lost 8 bases, and 4 bases stayed unmatched.

The sequencing sample was made of PBMCs or T cells enriched from blood (not recorded which). This receptor was obtained from a woman between 35 and 50 years old with acute COVID-19. V and J are TRBV24-1 and TRBJ1-2; the match to TRBD1 covers 9 bases. The CDR3 DNA follows: TGTGCCACCAGTGACCGACAGGGGGACGGCTACACCTTC. Protein: CATSDRQGDGYTF.